This T cell receptor (beta chain) emerged from a study of CD8 T cells in ankylosing spondylitis. V dropped 4 bases and J dropped 7 bases, with 18 bases sitting between them. This CDR3 has 15 amino acids. Germline CDR1 SGHNT, CDR2 YYREEE (reference sequence). A note on this clonotype: The antigen remains undetermined.

Quantitative 5'-RACE was performed with molecular barcodes, and it yielded the TCR beta libraries. TCRdb recomputed calls from the 5' RACE reads with MiXCR, one row per CDR3 protein. Among a few hundred thousand distinct CDR3 sequences listed, under 25% were seen once. Study results and caveats: Made up of eight highly homologous variants, a TCR beta motif appeared characteristic of ankylosing spondylitis blood.

The sequencing input was blood, either unsorted or a sorted T cell fraction (not recorded which). V usage is TRBV5-4 and J usage is TRBJ2-1; possible D gene TRBD2, 6 bases. The clonotype comes from a male donor with ankylosing spondylitis. The CDR3 DNA reads TGTGCCAGCAGCCGGGGACCGGGAGAGGGAAATGAGCAGTTCTTC. Protein product: CASSRGPGEGNEQFF.